A selection of T cell receptor beta chains follows, all from one sample in a study of immune cell composition in non-small cell lung cancer. Assay: immunoSEQ multiplex PCR; the TCRdb copy retains only in-frame clones and omits some. The table records over 12,000 clones, 69% of them present only once. Sequencing was done on a sample of lung tumor tissue. The receptors derive from a human donor with non-small cell lung cancer. Both conserved end residues are part of each CDR3. Each record gives: CDR3 protein, CDR3 DNA, J gene, clone size, D gene, V gene, CDR3 length. The D gene is left open where the match is weak. Clone size is shown for a subset of rows, as once, few, many or a class of expanded clone.

CDR3: CASSSISGGDTGELFF
DNA: TGTGCCAGCAGCTCGATTAGCGGGGGGGACACCGGGGAGCTGTTTTTT
J: TRBJ2-2
size: NA
D: TRBD2
V: TRBV7-8
length: 16

CDR3: CASSLARLAGYTDTQYF
DNA: TGTGCCAGCAGCTTAGCGAGGCTAGCGGGGTACACAGATACGCAGTATTTT
J: TRBJ2-3
size: NA
D: TRBD2
V: TRBV7-9
length: 17

CDR3: CASKPTQGGGYTF
DNA: TGTGCCAGCAAACCAACTCAGGGGGGTGGCTACACCTTC
J: TRBJ1-2
size: NA
D: TRBD1
V: TRBV6-1
length: 13

CDR3: CASSIVGQGPTSYEQYF
DNA: TGTGCCAGTAGTATAGTCGGACAGGGCCCCACCTCCTACGAGCAGTACTTC
J: TRBJ2-7
size: NA
D: TRBD1
V: TRBV19
length: 17

CDR3: CASSVVANPVLSYNEQFF
DNA: TGTGCCAGCAGCGTAGTGGCCAACCCCGTCCTCTCCTACAATGAGCAGTTCTTC
J: TRBJ2-1
size: NA
D: NA
V: TRBV9
length: 18

CDR3: CASVGTGLGQPQHF
DNA: TGTGCCAGCGTCGGGACAGGGCTGGGGCAGCCCCAGCATTTT
J: TRBJ1-5
size: NA
D: TRBD1
V: TRBV18
length: 14

CDR3: CASSLRQGGYEQYF
DNA: TGTGCCAGCAGTTTGCGGCAGGGTGGCTACGAGCAGTACTTC
J: TRBJ2-7
size: medium-sized
D: NA
V: TRBV27
length: 14

CDR3: CASSPPRTGTYEQYF
DNA: TGTGCCAGCTCACCACCGAGAACAGGCACTTACGAGCAGTACTTC
J: TRBJ2-7
size: NA
D: NA
V: TRBV18
length: 15

CDR3: CASSKTPNSGGVVVLTF
DNA: TGTGCCAGTAGTAAGACCCCTAATAGCGGGGGAGTTGTCGTCCTGACTTTC
J: TRBJ2-6
size: NA
D: TRBD2
V: TRBV19
length: 17

CDR3: CASSPRDIYNSPLHF
DNA: TGTGCCAGCAGCCCCCGGGACATCTATAATTCACCCCTCCACTTT
J: TRBJ1-6
size: few
D: NA
V: TRBV7-2
length: 15

CDR3: CASSLRTGQETQYF
DNA: TGTGCCAGCAGCTTGAGGACAGGGCAAGAGACCCAGTACTTC
J: TRBJ2-5
size: NA
D: TRBD1
V: TRBV5-5
length: 14

CDR3: CASSLGQTVSGNTIYF
DNA: TGCGCCAGCAGCTTGGGGCAGACAGTCTCTGGAAACACCATATATTTT
J: TRBJ1-3
size: NA
D: NA
V: TRBV5-1
length: 16

CDR3: CASSPGTSGAKNIQYF
DNA: TGTGCCAGCAGTCCTGGGACTAGCGGGGCCAAAAACATTCAGTACTTC
J: TRBJ2-4
size: NA
D: TRBD2
V: TRBV27
length: 16

CDR3: CASSTGFIHQPQHF
DNA: TGTGCCAGTAGTACCGGGTTTATCCATCAGCCCCAGCATTTT
J: TRBJ1-5
size: medium-sized
D: NA
V: TRBV19
length: 14

CDR3: CASSPALAGGQETQYF
DNA: TGTGCCAGCAGCCCAGCCCTAGCGGGGGGGCAAGAGACCCAGTACTTC
J: TRBJ2-5
size: NA
D: TRBD2
V: TRBV13
length: 16

CDR3: CASSPSTTNEKLFF
DNA: TGTGCCAGCTCACCATCTACAACTAATGAAAAACTGTTTTTT
J: TRBJ1-4
size: NA
D: NA
V: TRBV18
length: 14

CDR3: CAIRDTGGNNSPLHF
DNA: TGTGCCATCAGGGACACAGGGGGCAATAATTCACCCCTCCACTTT
J: TRBJ1-6
size: NA
D: TRBD1
V: TRBV10-3
length: 15

CDR3: CASSPRGATISTNEKLFF
DNA: TGTGCCAGCTCACCACGGGGAGCGACCATTTCAACTAATGAAAAACTGTTTTTT
J: TRBJ1-4
size: NA
D: NA
V: TRBV18
length: 18

CDR3: CASSGSWTSGGFNEQFF
DNA: TGTGCCAGCAGCGGATCCTGGACTAGCGGGGGGTTCAATGAGCAGTTCTTC
J: TRBJ2-1
size: NA
D: TRBD2
V: TRBV9
length: 17

CDR3: CARRQGEDQPQHF
DNA: TGTGCCAGGAGACAGGGTGAGGATCAGCCCCAGCATTTT
J: TRBJ1-5
size: NA
D: TRBD1
V: TRBV19
length: 13

CDR3: CASSAQGHTDYGYTF
DNA: TGTGCCAGCAGCGCACAGGGCCATACGGACTATGGCTACACCTTC
J: TRBJ1-2
size: NA
D: NA
V: TRBV7-2
length: 15

CDR3: CATSRGGSGNTIYF
DNA: TGTGCCACCAGCCGGGGGGGATCTGGAAACACCATATATTTT
J: TRBJ1-3
size: NA
D: NA
V: TRBV15
length: 14

CDR3: CASSLLGGDLAKNIQYF
DNA: TGCGCCAGCAGCCTCCTAGGGGGGGACCTAGCCAAAAACATTCAGTACTTC
J: TRBJ2-4
size: NA
D: NA
V: TRBV4-1
length: 17

CDR3: CASSFSGQGNTIYF
DNA: TGTGCCAGCAGTTTCTCGGGACAGGGAAACACCATATATTTT
J: TRBJ1-3
size: NA
D: TRBD1
V: TRBV6-5
length: 14